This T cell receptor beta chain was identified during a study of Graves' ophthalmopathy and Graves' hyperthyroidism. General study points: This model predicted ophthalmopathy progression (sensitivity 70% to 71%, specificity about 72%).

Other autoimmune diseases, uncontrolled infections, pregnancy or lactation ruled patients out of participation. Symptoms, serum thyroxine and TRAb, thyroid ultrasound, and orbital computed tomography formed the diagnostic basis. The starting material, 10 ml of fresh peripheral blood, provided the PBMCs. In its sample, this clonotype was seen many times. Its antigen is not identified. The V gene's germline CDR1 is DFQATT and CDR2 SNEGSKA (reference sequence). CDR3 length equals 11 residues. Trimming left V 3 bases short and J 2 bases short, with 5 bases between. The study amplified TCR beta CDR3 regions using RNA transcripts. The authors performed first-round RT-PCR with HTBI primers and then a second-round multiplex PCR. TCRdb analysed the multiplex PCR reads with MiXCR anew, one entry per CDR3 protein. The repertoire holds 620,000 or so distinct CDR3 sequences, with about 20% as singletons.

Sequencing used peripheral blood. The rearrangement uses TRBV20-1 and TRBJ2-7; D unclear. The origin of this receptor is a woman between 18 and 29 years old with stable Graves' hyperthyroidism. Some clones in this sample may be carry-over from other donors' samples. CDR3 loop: CSASIPYEQYF. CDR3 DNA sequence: TGCAGTGCTAGTATTCCCTACGAGCAGTACTTC.